The 29 T cell receptor beta chains presented below share a single source sample, sequenced in a study of blood T cell repertoires in COVID-19. Using immunoSEQ multiplex PCR, the repertoire was profiled, and TCRdb retains in-frame clones only, with some absent. The sample has about 200,000 clones; almost 85% are singletons. Sequencing was performed on peripheral blood. Receptor source: a human donor with acute or convalescent COVID-19. The donor label of this sample is uncertain.

In its sample, this clone was seen a few times. In DNA, the CDR3 is TGTGCCAGCAGCCCTGACACTGCAACTCCTGGAAACACCATATATTTT. This codes for CASSPDTATPGNTIYF. The rearrangement uses TRBV7-9 and TRBJ1-3; D uncertain. The CDR3 extends over 16 amino acids. V lost 5 bases, J lost 2 bases, and 16 bases lay in between. Germline V gene lookup returns CDR1 SEHNR and CDR2 FQNEAQ (reference sequence).

The rearrangement joins TRBV4-2 to TRBJ2-7; 10 bases line up with TRBD2. J was trimmed by 5 bases and V by 5 bases; bases with no gene match: 9. This CDR3 is built from 15 residues. The germline gives CDR1 LGHNA, CDR2 YNFKEQ. This chain's CDR3 is CASSDTTSGNHEQYF. The CDR3, as DNA: TGTGCCAGCAGCGACACCACTAGCGGGAACCACGAGCAGTACTTC.

The chain combines TRBV19 with TRBJ2-7; 10 bases line up with TRBD2. The J segment lost 3 bases and the V segment lost 5 bases, leaving 4 bases of the junction unmatched. CDR1 is LNHDA, CDR2 SQIVND, per germline (reference sequence). The CDR3 totals 14 residues. DNA for the CDR3: TGTGCCAGTAGTTTCGGGACTAGCGTCTACGAGCAGTACTTC. Translated, it gives CASSFGTSVYEQYF.

Only a few counts were recorded for this clone. This chain connects TRBV28 to TRBJ1-1; weak D call: TRBD1 (5 bases). The germline V gene has CDR1 MDHEN and CDR2 SYDVKM. V was cut by 2 bases and J by 5 bases, with 15 bases left in between. This CDR3 is 15 amino acids long. The CDR3 sequence is CASSLPLGGGTEAFF. Here the CDR3 DNA reads TGTGCCAGCAGTTTACCCCTCGGGGGTGGGACTGAAGCTTTCTTT. The complete variable domain, with remaining parts taken from reference TRBV28 and TRBJ1-1, reads DVKVTQSSRYLVKRTGEKVFLECVQDMDHENMFWYRQDPGLGLRLIYFSYDVKMKEKGDIPEGYSVSREKKERFSLILESASTNQTSMYLCASSLPLGGGTEAFFGQGTRLTVV.

The chain is built from TRBV2 and TRBJ2-5; D might be TRBD2 (6 bases). The germline gives CDR1 SNHLY, CDR2 FYNNEI. The CDR3 has 14 amino acids. V dropped 3 bases and J dropped 3 bases, with 11 bases sitting between them. The CDR3 reads CASSDSGGKETQYF. CDR3 coding DNA: TGTGCCAGCAGTGATTCCGGGGGAAAAGAGACCCAGTACTTC. The full variable domain, rest sourced from reference TRBV2 and TRBJ2-5, is EPEVTQTPSHQVTQMGQEVILRCVPISNHLYFYWYRQILGQKVEFLVSFYNNEISEKSEIFDDQFSVERPDGSNFTLKIRSTKLEDSAMYFCASSDSGGKETQYFGPGTRLLVL.

The chain combines TRBV5-4 with TRBJ2-2; 9 bases align to TRBD1. Germline V gene sequence: CDR1 SGHNT, CDR2 YYREEE (reference sequence). J lost 3 bases, V lost 0 bases, and 0 bases had no gene match. The CDR3 has 15 residues. This CDR3 reads CASSLGTGDTGELFF. The CDR3 nucleotides are TGTGCCAGCAGCTTGGGGACAGGGGACACCGGGGAGCTGTTTTTT.

This clone occurred a few times. The CDR3 nucleotides are TGCGCCAGCAGCGCGGCCGGGACTAGCGATGAGCAGTTCTTC. Protein product: CASSAAGTSDEQFF. The chain has TRBV5-1 and TRBJ2-1; TRBD2 matches 10 bases. V shed 4 bases, J shed 8 bases, and the junction held 6 bases outside the gene matches. CDR1 is SGHRS and CDR2 is YFSETQ in the germline V gene. The CDR3 runs 14 residues.

A single count supports this clone. The chain has TRBV30 and TRBJ1-6, with 8 positions matching TRBD1. Germline V CDR1 and CDR2: GTSNPN, SVGIG (reference sequence). This CDR3 region has 15 residues. V dropped 1 base and J dropped 6; count of bases not matched to a gene: 5. CDR3 nucleotides: TGTGCCTGGAGTGCCGGGACAGGACTTAATTCACCCCTCCACTTT. Protein product: CAWSAGTGLNSPLHF.

The genes are TRBV30 and TRBJ1-2; no reliable D call. V was pared by 2 bases and J by 0 bases, with 13 bases between. The CDR3 contains 15 residues. Germline CDR1 is GTSNPN and CDR2 is SVGIG (reference sequence). CDR3 residues: CAWSTPRRANYGYTF. Here the CDR3 DNA reads TGTGCCTGGAGTACCCCGCGGAGAGCTAACTATGGCTACACCTTC. Full variable domain (missing parts from reference TRBV30 and TRBJ1-2): SQTIHQWPATLVQPVGSPLSLECTVEGTSNPNLYWYRQAAGRGLQLLFYSVGIGQISSEVPQNLSASRPQDRQFILSSKKLLLSDSGFYLCAWSTPRRANYGYTFGSGTRLTVV.

The genes are TRBV24-1 and TRBJ2-1; 8 bases match TRBD1. The CDR3 consists of 16 residues. V dropped 5 bases and J dropped 5; count of bases not matched to a gene: 10. CDR1 and CDR2 from the germline V gene are KGHDR and SFDVKD. DNA for the CDR3: TGTGCCACCAGTGCCCAGGGGGCCCGGGGCCACAATGAGCAGTTCTTC. Translated, it gives CATSAQGARGHNEQFF.

The chain couples TRBV6-2 or TRBV6-3 to TRBJ1-5; perhaps TRBD1 as D (6 bases). V was shortened by 6 bases and J by 16 bases, with 25 bases between the two germline ends. CDR1 is MNHEY, CDR2 SVGEGT, per germline. The CDR3 is made up of 14 amino acids. The CDR3 sequence is CASSQTRGGGSKHF. The CDR3 DNA reads TGTGCCAGCAGCCAAACCCGAGGGGGTGGAAGTAAACATTTT.

V gene TRBV2 combines with J gene TRBJ1-1, with D maybe TRBD1 (5 bases). From germline, CDR1 is SNHLY and CDR2 FYNNEI. Trimming left V 7 bases short and J 1 base short, with 16 bases between. CDR3 length equals 15 residues. Here the CDR3 DNA reads TGTGCCAGCACCCCCGAGGGACTTAGGAACACTGAAGCTTTCTTT. Translated, it gives CASTPEGLRNTEAFF.

V usage is TRBV13 and J usage is TRBJ2-3; TRBD2 aligns across 12 bases. Germline trimming cut 5 bases from V and 5 bases from J; bases unmatched to any gene: 17. CDR1 and CDR2 (germline): PRHDT, FYEKMQ (reference sequence). The CDR3 has 19 amino acids. The CDR3 DNA is TGTGCCAGCAGCCACGCCACGACTAGCGGGAGCGGGGGCAGAGATACGCAGTATTTT. Translation: CASSHATTSGSGGRDTQYF.

This chain joins TRBV3-1 (or the pseudogene TRBV3-2) and TRBJ1-2; D remains unclear. Germline-derived CDR1 and CDR2 are LGHDT and YNNKEL (reference sequence). CDR3 size: 13 residues. Trimming took off 3 bases at V and 8 bases at J, with 13 bases between the two ends. The CDR3 bases are TGTGCCAGCAGCCATGGATCTGGCGGCGGCTACACCTTC. Amino acid sequence: CASSHGSGGGYTF.

V gene TRBV28 combines with J gene TRBJ1-4, with unresolved D. Trimming took off 4 bases at V and 4 bases at J, with 16 bases between the two ends. CDR1 and CDR2 from the germline V gene are MDHEN and SYDVKM. The CDR3 contains 16 residues. The CDR3 protein is CASSYAGWPNNEKLFF. In DNA form, the CDR3 reads TGTGCCAGCAGTTACGCGGGTTGGCCTAATAATGAAAAACTGTTTTTT.

The chain carries TRBV7-2 and TRBJ2-5, with 7 bases matching TRBD1. Germline-derived CDR1 and CDR2 are SGHTA and FQGNSA. This CDR3 comprises 14 residues. The trim removed 6 bases at V and 2 bases at J, leaving 6 bases unmatched. The CDR3 bases are TGTGCCAGCAGACGGGACAGAAGACAAGAGACCCAGTACTTC. Protein: CASRRDRRQETQYF.

This clone was seen a few times. V gene TRBV28 combines with J gene TRBJ1-2, with a weak D call TRBD1 (5 bases). Trimming pared 8 bases from V and 4 bases from J, leaving 11 bases between. The CDR3 covers 12 residues. Looked up from germline, CDR1 is MDHEN and CDR2 is SYDVKM. CDR3: CASVQGGYGYTF. The CDR3 bases are TGTGCCAGCGTCCAGGGCGGCTATGGCTACACCTTC.

This clone has a single count. This chain links TRBV2 with TRBJ1-3; no definite D call. CDR1 and CDR2 (germline): SNHLY, FYNNEI. V was cut by 0 bases and J by 1 base, with 13 bases left in between. The CDR3 spans 17 residues. In nucleotides, the CDR3 is TGTGCCAGCAGTGAAGCGCTTCTCCGGGGATCTGGAAACACCATATATTTT. It specifies CASSEALLRGSGNTIYF.

The V and J genes are TRBV2 and TRBJ2-2; TRBD2 matches 8 bases. This CDR3 is built from 15 residues. The V gene's germline CDR1 is SNHLY and CDR2 FYNNEI. Trimming removed 1 base from V and 5 bases from J; junction bases left unmatched: 3. CDR3 sequence reads: CASSEEAGGTGELFF. CDR3 sequence (DNA): TGTGCCAGCAGTGAAGAGGCGGGGGGTACCGGGGAGCTGTTTTTT. The full variable domain, its missing parts supplied by reference TRBV2 and TRBJ2-2, is EPEVTQTPSHQVTQMGQEVILRCVPISNHLYFYWYRQILGQKVEFLVSFYNNEISEKSEIFDDQFSVERPDGSNFTLKIRSTKLEDSAMYFCASSEEAGGTGELFFGEGSRLTVL.

The J gene is TRBJ2-5, the V gene TRBV5-1; 8 nucleotides align to TRBD1. The length of the CDR3 is 13 residues. The germline V gene encodes CDR1 SGHRS and CDR2 YFSETQ. Unmatched junction bases numbered 8, after V lost 8 bases and J lost 5 bases. The CDR3 coding sequence is TGCGCCAGTAACAGGGGGGCAGGGGAGACCCAGTACTTC. This sequence encodes CASNRGAGETQYF.

The chain is built from TRBV25-1 and TRBJ2-1; D gene unclear. The CDR3 has 15 residues. Germline CDR1 and CDR2: MGHDK and SYGVNS. The V gene lost 3 bases and the J gene lost 7 bases, with 16 bases spanning the gap. The CDR3 reads CASSDPKMPSNEQFF. The CDR3 nucleotides are TGTGCCAGCAGTGACCCTAAGATGCCTTCGAATGAGCAGTTCTTC. Together with reference TRBV25-1 and TRBJ2-1, the CDR3 gives the full variable domain: EADIYQTPRYLVIGTGKKITLECSQTMGHDKMYWYQQDPGMELHLIHYSYGVNSTEKGDLSSESTVSRIRTEHFPLTLESARPSHTSQYLCASSDPKMPSNEQFFGPGTRLTVL.

The chain has TRBV15 and TRBJ2-2, with 10 bases lining up with TRBD2. From germline, CDR1 is LNHNV and CDR2 YYDKDF (reference sequence). Trimming at V came to 0 bases and at J to 1 base, leaving 2 bases not matched to a gene. The CDR3 runs 17 residues. CDR3 sequence reads: CATSREIAGGNTGELFF. The CDR3 DNA follows: TGTGCCACCAGCAGAGAGATAGCGGGAGGGAACACCGGGGAGCTGTTTTTT. Looking up the rest from reference TRBV15 and TRBJ2-2 gives the full variable domain: DAMVIQNPRYQVTQFGKPVTLSCSQTLNHNVMYWYQQKSSQAPKLLFHYYDKDFNNEADTPDNFQSRRPNTSFCFLDIRSPGLGDTAMYLCATSREIAGGNTGELFFGEGSRLTVL.

The chain has TRBV6-5 and TRBJ2-3, with a weak D call TRBD1 (6 bases). Trimming stripped 7 bases from V and 0 bases from J, with 14 bases between. The CDR3 consists of 15 residues. Germline V gene data show CDR1 as MNHEY and CDR2 as SVGAGI. For the CDR3, the DNA is TGTGCCAGCAACCGACAGGTAGCTAGCACAGATACGCAGTATTTT. Protein: CASNRQVASTDTQYF.

The CDR3 protein is CASLGTGVGNGELFF. CDR3 nucleotide sequence: TGTGCCAGCTTGGGGACAGGGGTCGGTAACGGGGAGCTGTTTTTT. The chain recombines TRBV28 with TRBJ2-2; 10 bases map to TRBD1. The V gene's germline CDR1 is MDHEN and CDR2 SYDVKM. Losses at the gene ends were 8 bases for V and 7 bases for J; bases not matched to a gene: 10. This CDR3 has 15 amino acids. Looking up the rest from reference TRBV28 and TRBJ2-2 gives the full variable domain: DVKVTQSSRYLVKRTGEKVFLECVQDMDHENMFWYRQDPGLGLRLIYFSYDVKMKEKGDIPEGYSVSREKKERFSLILESASTNQTSMYLCASLGTGVGNGELFFGEGSRLTVL.

The rearrangement links TRBV18 to TRBJ2-1, with 10 positions matching TRBD1. The V gene's germline CDR1 is KGHSH and CDR2 LQKENI. J was trimmed by 6 bases and V by 3 bases; bases with no gene match: 5. This CDR3 is built from 15 residues. CDR3 residues: CASSPGTGAGNEQFF. The CDR3 bases are TGTGCCAGCTCACCCGGGACAGGGGCCGGCAATGAGCAGTTCTTC.

As to this clone: In the same sample, other DNA sequences code for this CDR3. The chain combines TRBV18 with TRBJ2-2, with D unresolved. Germline V gives CDR1 KGHSH, CDR2 LQKENI. There are 12 residues in the CDR3. Trimming stripped 6 bases from V and 3 bases from J, with 5 bases between. The CDR3 reads CASSSYTGELFF. The CDR3 DNA is TGTGCCAGCTCGAGCTACACCGGGGAGCTGTTTTTT.

J is TRBJ1-4 and V is TRBV28, with D possibly matching TRBD1 (5 bases). CDR1 MDHEN and CDR2 SYDVKM come from the germline V gene. V was shortened by 5 bases and J by 5 bases, with 18 bases between the two germline ends. CDR3 size: 16 residues. DNA of the CDR3: TGTGCCAGCAGTGGGGGGACCTTTCTAGGGAATGAAAAACTGTTTTTT. This codes for CASSGGTFLGNEKLFF. The entire variable domain, with the rest obtained from reference TRBV28 and TRBJ1-4, is as follows: DVKVTQSSRYLVKRTGEKVFLECVQDMDHENMFWYRQDPGLGLRLIYFSYDVKMKEKGDIPEGYSVSREKKERFSLILESASTNQTSMYLCASSGGTFLGNEKLFFGSGTQLSVL.

V usage is TRBV19 and J usage is TRBJ1-1; tentative D call: TRBD1 (5 bases). The V end lost 5 bases, the J end lost 2 bases, and 9 bases lay between the germline ends. Germline values: CDR1 LNHDA, CDR2 SQIVND (reference sequence). The CDR3 consists of 13 residues. CDR3 nucleotide sequence: TGTGCCAGTAGTTTACAGGAAAACACTGAAGCTTTCTTT. Translating it yields CASSLQENTEAFF.

The genes are TRBV14 and TRBJ2-7, with D unclear. This CDR3 is 15 amino acids long. Between the trimmed V and J ends, which lost 1 base and 0 bases, there was a span of 10 bases. The germline V gene encodes CDR1 SGHDN and CDR2 FVKESK. The CDR3: CASSQGPGSSYEQYF. Written as DNA, the CDR3 is TGTGCCAGCAGCCAAGGACCAGGTAGCTCCTACGAGCAGTACTTC.